This is a list of T cell receptor beta chains from one sample in a study of T cell changes during pregnancy in multiple sclerosis. Clones were read by immunoSEQ multiplex PCR, and TCRdb kept only the in-frame ones, dropping some. There are under 55,000 clones in the sample; 94% occur only once, and 0.25% to 0.4% lies in the top ten. This specimen was CD4+ T cells from peripheral blood mononuclear cells, taken in the third trimester of pregnancy. These receptors were obtained from a female donor with multiple sclerosis, enrolled in a pregnancy study. Each CDR3 is given with its conserved first and last residue. A D gene is named only where the DNA matches it firmly. A clone size is listed for some rows: how often the clone was seen (once, few, many), or a class if it is expanded.

>TRBD2|TRBJ2-1|NA|TRBV7-9
CASSLGLAGIHEQFF
TGTGCCAGCAGCTTAGGACTAGCGGGAATCCATGAGCAGTTCTTC
>TRBD2|TRBJ2-3|NA|TRBV11-3
CASSLRGLAGVADTQYF
TGTGCCAGCAGCTTACGTGGACTAGCGGGGGTTGCGGATACGCAGTATTTT
>TRBD2|TRBJ2-3|NA|TRBV19
CASSILAESTDTQYF
TGTGCCAGTAGTATACTAGCGGAGAGCACAGATACGCAGTATTTT
>TRBD1|TRBJ1-2|NA|TRBV30
CAWTIGQGYGYTF
TGTGCCTGGACCATTGGACAGGGATATGGCTACACCTTC
>NA|TRBJ1-2|NA|TRBV10-3
CAISEERYGYTF
TGTGCCATCAGTGAGGAGAGATATGGCTACACCTTC
>TRBD2|TRBJ2-7|NA|TRBV6-4
CASSDVTSGGLRGGRVEQYF
TGTGCCAGCAGTGACGTGACTAGCGGGGGCCTACGTGGGGGTAGGGTGGAGCAGTACTTC
>TRBD1|TRBJ2-7|NA|TRBV18
CASSPNKLWGQVDEQYF
TGTGCCAGCTCACCAAATAAGTTATGGGGACAGGTCGACGAGCAGTACTTC
>NA|TRBJ1-1|NA|TRBV5-1
CASSLEGGLRAFF
TGCGCCAGCAGCTTGGAGGGGGGGTTGCGGGCTTTCTTT
>TRBD1|TRBJ1-5|NA|TRBV30
CAWSVAQGDQPQHF
TGTGCCTGGAGTGTAGCACAGGGGGATCAGCCCCAGCATTTT
>TRBD2|TRBJ2-7|once|TRBV2
CASSDSERGTYEQYF
TGTGCCAGCAGTGATTCTGAGCGGGGGACCTACGAGCAGTACTTC
>TRBD1|TRBJ1-2|NA|TRBV6-1
CASRQGEYYGYTF
TGTGCCAGCAGACAGGGGGAATACTATGGCTACACCTTC
>NA|TRBJ2-7|NA|TRBV5-6
CASSVPGEGRNEQYF
TGTGCCAGCAGCGTCCCAGGGGAAGGTAGGAACGAGCAGTACTTC
>TRBD1|TRBJ1-2|NA|TRBV6-5
CASSYPGQGGYGYTF
TGTGCCAGCAGTTACCCGGGACAGGGGGGGTATGGCTACACCTTC
>TRBD1|TRBJ2-6|NA|TRBV7-3
CASSRTGGTGANVLTF
TGTGCCAGCAGTCGGACAGGGGGGACTGGGGCCAACGTCCTGACTTTC
>NA|TRBJ1-5|NA|TRBV2
CASGTGRASNQPQHF
TGTGCCAGCGGAACGGGCAGGGCTAGCAATCAGCCCCAGCATTTT
>TRBD1|TRBJ1-5|NA|TRBV28
CASSFRDRSNQPQHF
TGTGCCAGCAGTTTTCGGGACAGGAGCAATCAGCCCCAGCATTTT
>TRBD2|TRBJ2-1|NA|TRBV14
CASSQRGRGSYNEQFF
TGTGCCAGCAGCCAGCGGGGGAGAGGTTCCTACAATGAGCAGTTCTTC
>NA|TRBJ2-5|NA|TRBV21-1
CASSNVPDRGKEGWETQYF
TGTGCCAGCAGCAACGTTCCAGACAGGGGGAAAGAAGGTTGGGAGACCCAGTACTTC
>TRBD2|TRBJ2-3|NA|TRBV7-2
CASSSRLAGATDTQYF
TGTGCCAGCAGCTCCCGACTAGCGGGAGCCACAGATACGCAGTATTTT
>NA|TRBJ2-3|NA|TRBV5-6
CASTRRGKWMANTDTQYF
TGTGCCAGCACCCGGCGGGGTAAGTGGATGGCAAACACAGATACGCAGTATTTT
>NA|TRBJ1-1|NA|TRBV28
CASTRGWTEAFF
TGTGCCAGCACCCGGGGGTGGACTGAAGCTTTCTTT